The sequence of this T cell receptor beta chain was determined in a study of blood T cell repertoires in COVID-19. As for the study in general: The origin of the acute and convalescent COVID-19 samples was the United States, Italy and Spain.

Ages ranged from 18 to 89 years, with residence in 24 US areas. Cohort placement rested on clinical history that participants reported themselves. Only in-frame clones appear in the TCRdb table, and some are missing; sequencing was by immunoSEQ multiplex PCR. The table includes a few hundred thousand clones, under 95% detected once. The source of this sequence is a woman in her twenties or thirties who had recovered from COVID-19. Sample: PBMCs or T cells enriched from blood (not recorded which).

The CDR3 here is CATSRDRGLGNTIYF. Here the CDR3 DNA reads TGTGCCACCAGCAGAGACAGGGGGCTGGGAAACACCATATATTTT. The chain recombines TRBV15 with TRBJ1-3; 8 nucleotides align to TRBD1. J lost 4 bases, V lost 0 bases, and 2 bases had no gene match. CDR3 length: 15 residues. Germline CDR1 LNHNV, CDR2 YYDKDF (reference sequence).